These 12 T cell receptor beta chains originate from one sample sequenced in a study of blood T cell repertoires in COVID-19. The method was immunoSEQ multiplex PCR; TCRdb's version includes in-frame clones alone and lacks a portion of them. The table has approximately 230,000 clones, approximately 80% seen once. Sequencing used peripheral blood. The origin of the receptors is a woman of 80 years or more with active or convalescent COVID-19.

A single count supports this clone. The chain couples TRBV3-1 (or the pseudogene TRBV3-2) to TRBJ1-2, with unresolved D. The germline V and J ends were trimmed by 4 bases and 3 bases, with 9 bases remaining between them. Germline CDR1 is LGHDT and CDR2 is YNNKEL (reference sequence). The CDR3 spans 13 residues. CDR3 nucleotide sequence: TGTGCCAGCAGCCCAGTCGGGTACTATGGCTACACCTTC. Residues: CASSPVGYYGYTF.

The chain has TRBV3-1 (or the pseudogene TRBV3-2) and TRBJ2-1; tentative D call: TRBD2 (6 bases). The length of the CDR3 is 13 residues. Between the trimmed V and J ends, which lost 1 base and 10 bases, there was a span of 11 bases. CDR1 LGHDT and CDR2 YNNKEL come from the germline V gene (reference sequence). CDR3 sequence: CASSQGSRGEQFF. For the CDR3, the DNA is TGTGCCAGCAGCCAAGGCTCGCGGGGCGAGCAGTTCTTC.

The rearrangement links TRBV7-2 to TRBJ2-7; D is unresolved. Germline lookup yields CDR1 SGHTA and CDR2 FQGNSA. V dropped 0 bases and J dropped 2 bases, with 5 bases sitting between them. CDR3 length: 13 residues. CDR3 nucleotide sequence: TGTGCCAGCAGCTTAGCGGAGCCCTACGAGCAGTACTTC. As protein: CASSLAEPYEQYF.

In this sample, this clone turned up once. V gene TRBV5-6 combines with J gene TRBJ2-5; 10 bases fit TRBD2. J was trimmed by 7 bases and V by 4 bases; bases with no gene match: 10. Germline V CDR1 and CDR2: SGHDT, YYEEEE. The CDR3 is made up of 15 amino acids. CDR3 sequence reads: CASSPGTSARVTQYF. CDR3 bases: TGTGCCAGCAGCCCCGGGACTAGCGCTAGGGTGACCCAGTACTTC. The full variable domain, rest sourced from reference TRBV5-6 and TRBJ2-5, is DAGVTQSPTHLIKTRGQQVTLRCSPKSGHDTVSWYQQALGQGPQFIFQYYEEEERQRGNFPDRFSGHQFPNYSSELNVNALLLGDSALYLCASSPGTSARVTQYFGPGTRLLVL.

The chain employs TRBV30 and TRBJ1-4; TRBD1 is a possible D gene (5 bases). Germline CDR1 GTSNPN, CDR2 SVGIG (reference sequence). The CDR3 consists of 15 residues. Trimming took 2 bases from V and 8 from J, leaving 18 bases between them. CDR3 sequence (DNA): TGTGCCTGGAGTAACGGGGGACCGTTGAGCGAAAAACTGTTTTTT. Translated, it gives CAWSNGGPLSEKLFF.

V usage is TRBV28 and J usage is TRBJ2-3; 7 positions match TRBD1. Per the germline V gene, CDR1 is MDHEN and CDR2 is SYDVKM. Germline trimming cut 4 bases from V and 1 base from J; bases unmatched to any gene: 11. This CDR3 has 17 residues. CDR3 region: CASSYARGLSGTDTQYF. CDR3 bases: TGTGCCAGCAGTTACGCCAGGGGGTTAAGTGGCACAGATACGCAGTATTTT.

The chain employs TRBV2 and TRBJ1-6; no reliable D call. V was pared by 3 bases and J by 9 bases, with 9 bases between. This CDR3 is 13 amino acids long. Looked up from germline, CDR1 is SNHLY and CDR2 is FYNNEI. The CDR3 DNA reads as TGTGCCAGCAGTGATTTGAGGGCTTCACCCCTCCACTTT. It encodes CASSDLRASPLHF.

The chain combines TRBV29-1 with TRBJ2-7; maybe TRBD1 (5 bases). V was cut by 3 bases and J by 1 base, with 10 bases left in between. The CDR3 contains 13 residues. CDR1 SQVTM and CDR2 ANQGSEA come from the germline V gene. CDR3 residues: CSVDREGSYEQYF. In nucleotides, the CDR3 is TGCAGCGTTGACAGGGAAGGATCCTACGAGCAGTACTTC.

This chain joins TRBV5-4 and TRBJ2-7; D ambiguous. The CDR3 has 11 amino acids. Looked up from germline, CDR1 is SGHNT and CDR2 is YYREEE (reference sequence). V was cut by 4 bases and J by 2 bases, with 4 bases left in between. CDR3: CASSTTYEQYF. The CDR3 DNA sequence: TGTGCCAGCAGCACAACCTACGAGCAGTACTTC.

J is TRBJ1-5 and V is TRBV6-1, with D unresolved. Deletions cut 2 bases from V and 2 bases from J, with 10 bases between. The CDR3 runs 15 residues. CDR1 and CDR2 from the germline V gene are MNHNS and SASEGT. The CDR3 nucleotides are TGTGCCAGCAGTGAAATCGGGGTGGGCAATCAGCCCCAGCATTTT. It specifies CASSEIGVGNQPQHF.

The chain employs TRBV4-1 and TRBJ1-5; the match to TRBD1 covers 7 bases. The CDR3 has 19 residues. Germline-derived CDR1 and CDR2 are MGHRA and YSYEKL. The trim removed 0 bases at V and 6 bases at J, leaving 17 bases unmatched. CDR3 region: CASSQEHLSGTAGGQPQHF. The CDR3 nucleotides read TGCGCCAGCAGCCAAGAGCATTTGTCCGGGACAGCAGGAGGTCAGCCCCAGCATTTT.

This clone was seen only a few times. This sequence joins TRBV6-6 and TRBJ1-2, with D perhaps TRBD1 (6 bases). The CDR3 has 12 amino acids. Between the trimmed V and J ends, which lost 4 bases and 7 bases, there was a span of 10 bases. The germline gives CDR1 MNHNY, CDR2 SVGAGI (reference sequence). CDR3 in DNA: TGTGCCAGCAGTTTCACAGGGAGTGGCTACACCTTC. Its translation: CASSFTGSGYTF.